This TCR beta chain was identified in a study of shared clonotypes between healthy human individuals. Study-level information: CD4 naive and CD4 memory each took three plates per donor, while CD8 naive took two and CD8 memory one. Study findings and constraints: In the sorted subsets, rarefaction showed sequencing was incomplete despite large depth. Relative to memory subsets, naive subsets generally showed larger estimated richness.

The ends were cut back, 1 base at V and 4 bases at J, with 13 bases in the middle. This CDR3 comprises 15 residues. Per the germline V gene, CDR1 is MGHDK and CDR2 is SYGVNS. The data were produced by immunoSEQ multiplex PCR, yet TCRdb's version contains in-frame clones alone and is incomplete. This table has some 2,000,000 clones, more than 90% appearing once. Details on this clone: Its specificity is not known.

Free of recent acute infections or vaccinations, the donors were healthy HIV-negative adults. V usage is TRBV25-1 and J usage is TRBJ2-5; perhaps TRBD1 as D (6 bases). The sample comprised naive CD4+ T cells sorted from blood. The subset here: CD45RA+ positively selected. This clonotype was sampled from a man between 18 and 29 years old in good health. The CDR3 region has the DNA TGTGCCAGCAGTGAATGGTCAGGGGCCAGAGAGACCCAGTACTTC. Translating gives CASSEWSGARETQYF.